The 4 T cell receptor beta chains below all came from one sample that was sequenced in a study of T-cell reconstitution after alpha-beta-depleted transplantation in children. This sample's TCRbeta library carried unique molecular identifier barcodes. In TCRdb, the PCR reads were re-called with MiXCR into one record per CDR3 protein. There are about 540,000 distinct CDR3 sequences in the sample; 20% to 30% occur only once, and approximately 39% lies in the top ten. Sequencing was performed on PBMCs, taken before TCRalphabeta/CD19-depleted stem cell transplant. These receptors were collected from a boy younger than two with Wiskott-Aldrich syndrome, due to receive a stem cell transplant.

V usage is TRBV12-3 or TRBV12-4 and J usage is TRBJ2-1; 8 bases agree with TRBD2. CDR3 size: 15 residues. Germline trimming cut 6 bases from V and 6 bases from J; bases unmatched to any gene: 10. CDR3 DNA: TGTGCCAGCAGCTCAAGAGCGGGAGTCGGCAATGAGCAGTTCTTC. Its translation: CASSSRAGVGNEQFF.

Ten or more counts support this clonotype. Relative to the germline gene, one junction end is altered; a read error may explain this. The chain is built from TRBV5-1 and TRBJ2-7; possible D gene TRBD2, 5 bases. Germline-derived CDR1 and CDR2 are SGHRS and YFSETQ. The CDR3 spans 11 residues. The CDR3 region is CASSGAYEQYF. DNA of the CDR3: TGTGCCAGCAGCGGAGCCTACGAGCAGTACTTC.

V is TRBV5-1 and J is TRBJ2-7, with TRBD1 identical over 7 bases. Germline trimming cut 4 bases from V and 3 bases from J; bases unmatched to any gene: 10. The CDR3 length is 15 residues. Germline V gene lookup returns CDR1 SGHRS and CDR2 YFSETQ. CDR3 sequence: CASSTGTASIYEQYF. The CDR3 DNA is TGCGCCAGCAGCACCGGGACAGCGTCGATCTACGAGCAGTACTTC. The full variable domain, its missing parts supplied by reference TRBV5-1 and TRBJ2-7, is KAGVTQTPRYLIKTRGQQVTLSCSPISGHRSVSWYQQTPGQGLQFLFEYFSETQRNKGNFPGRFSGRQFSNSRSEMNVSTLELGDSALYLCASSTGTASIYEQYFGPGTRLTVT.

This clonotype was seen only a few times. The CDR3 reads CASSLKPDGDYEQYF. CDR3 DNA sequence: TGTGCCAGCAGTTTAAAACCGGACGGGGACTACGAGCAGTACTTC. The V and J genes are TRBV27 and TRBJ2-7; tentative D call: TRBD2 (5 bases). The CDR3 totals 15 residues. Germline CDR1 is MNHEY and CDR2 is SMNVEV (reference sequence). V was clipped by 2 bases and J by 3 bases, with 14 bases between them.